Listed below are T cell receptor beta chains from one sample, sequenced in a study of Graves' ophthalmopathy and Graves' hyperthyroidism. TCRdb used MiXCR to reprocess the multiplex PCR reads, holding one entry per CDR3 protein. The sample lists roughly 1.1 million distinct CDR3 sequences; about 36% were seen once. The sequenced sample consisted of peripheral blood or thyroid tissue (not recorded which). All receptors derive from an adult man with Graves' hyperthyroidism. CDR3s include the opening cysteine and the closing phenylalanine or tryptophan. The D gene is left open where the match is weak. Clone size, where shown, is once, few, many, or a class for clones that have expanded.

clone_size j_call d_call v_call cdr3_aa cdr3_nt
many TRBJ2-7 NA TRBV11-2 CASSIVGAGEQYF TGTGCCAGCAGCATCGTAGGGGCGGGTGAGCAGTACTTC
NA TRBJ2-5 NA TRBV6-5 CASSYGMRSEPQETQYF TGTGCCAGCAGTTACGGGATGAGAAGCGAACCGCAAGAGACCCAGTACTTC
many TRBJ1-5 NA TRBV6-1 CASSLERVGSQPQHF TGTGCCAGCAGCCTAGAAAGGGTGGGTTCTCAGCCCCAGCATTTT
many TRBJ1-5 NA TRBV14 CASSQDNRKSQPQHF TGTGCCAGCAGCCAAGATAACAGGAAGTCGCAGCCCCAGCATTTT
NA TRBJ2-2 NA TRBV12-3/TRBV12-4 CASSLWGSSNTGELFF TGTGCCAGCAGTTTATGGGGGAGTTCGAACACCGGGGAGCTGTTTTTT
few TRBJ2-7 NA TRBV5-1 CASGDASYEQYF TGCGCCAGCGGGGACGCCTCCTACGAGCAGTACTTC
once TRBJ1-3 NA TRBV9 CASSVDGWPDSGNTIYF TGTGCCAGCAGCGTAGACGGTTGGCCTGACTCTGGAAACACCATATATTTT
many TRBJ2-5 NA TRBV14 CASSRDEPVPETQYF TGTGCCAGCAGCCGCGATGAACCGGTTCCCGAGACCCAGTACTTC
few TRBJ2-5 TRBD1 TRBV5-4 CASSPGVRQGRGWRETQYF TGTGCCAGCAGCCCTGGGGTTAGACAGGGCCGAGGATGGCGAGAGACCCAGTACTTC
many TRBJ2-5 TRBD2 TRBV2 CASRQTSGRAGGETQYF TGTGCCAGCAGGCAGACTAGCGGGAGGGCCGGGGGAGAGACCCAGTACTTC
NA TRBJ1-4 NA TRBV7-9 CASSPTGGPEKLFF TGTGCCAGCAGCCCGACGGGGGGGCCTGAAAAACTGTTTTTT
many TRBJ1-2 NA TRBV6-6 CASKTIGYGYTF TGTGCCAGCAAAACAATAGGCTACGGCTACACCTTC
NA TRBJ1-4 NA TRBV2 CASSPAGAEKLFF TGTGCCAGCAGCCCGGCCGGCGCAGAAAAACTGTTTTTT
few TRBJ1-6 NA TRBV9 CASTSTGNNNSPLHF TGTGCCAGCACCTCCACGGGGAATAATAATTCACCCCTCCACTTT
NA TRBJ1-6 NA TRBV12-3/TRBV12-4 CASSNTGLSPLHF TGTGCCAGCAGTAACACAGGGTTATCACCCCTCCACTTT
many TRBJ2-5 NA TRBV4-1 CASSQEGVETQYF TGCGCCAGCAGCCAAGAAGGGGTGGAGACCCAGTACTTC
many TRBJ1-5 NA TRBV19 CASSIVTGRGQPQHF TGTGCCAGTAGTATAGTGACAGGAAGAGGTCAGCCCCAGCATTTT
few TRBJ2-7 NA TRBV7-2 CASSLRRGPDYEQYF TGTGCCAGCAGCTTACGCAGGGGCCCCGACTACGAGCAGTACTTC
many TRBJ2-2 NA TRBV9 CASSGQGRNTGELFF TGTGCCAGCAGCGGGCAGGGGCGGAACACCGGGGAGCTGTTTTTT
NA TRBJ2-7 NA TRBV10-2 CASSESVGSEQYF TGCGCCAGCAGTGAGTCGGTTGGGAGTGAGCAGTACTTC
many TRBJ2-5 NA TRBV12-3/TRBV12-4 CASGRGYQETQYF TGTGCCAGCGGGAGGGGGTACCAAGAGACCCAGTACTTC
NA TRBJ1-4 TRBD1 TRBV7-9 CASSFFSLSTKTGADEKLFF TGTGCCAGCAGCTTCTTTAGCCTCAGCACCAAGACAGGGGCGGATGAAAAACTGTTTTTT
many TRBJ2-5 NA TRBV5-6 CASSPPGTRQTQYF TGTGCCAGCAGCCCCCCAGGGACACGGCAGACCCAGTACTTC
NA TRBJ1-1 NA TRBV7-9 CASSQDKRRKDTEAFF TGTGCCAGCAGCCAAGATAAAAGGAGGAAGGACACCGAAGCTTTCTTT
few TRBJ1-5 NA TRBV19 CASSTGFRQPQHF TGTGCCAGTAGTACAGGGTTCCGCCAGCCCCAGCATTTT
NA TRBJ2-2 TRBD1 TRBV20-1 CSARKTGSGELFF TGCAGTGCTAGAAAGACAGGGTCCGGGGAGCTGTTTTTT
NA TRBJ2-1 TRBD2 TRBV19 CASRRGSGTDNEQFF TGTGCCAGTAGGCGGGGTAGCGGGACCGACAATGAGCAGTTCTTC
many TRBJ2-7 NA TRBV7-8 CASSLALGAVYEQYF TGTGCCAGCAGCTTAGCGCTAGGGGCGGTCTACGAGCAGTACTTC
once TRBJ2-5 NA TRBV10-2 CASSESGLSETQYF TGCGCCAGCAGTGAGTCAGGGCTATCAGAGACCCAGTACTTC
NA TRBJ2-7 TRBD1 TRBV10-2 CASSEPDRPPYEQYF TGCGCCAGCAGTGAGCCGGACAGGCCACCCTACGAGCAGTACTTC
NA TRBJ2-7 TRBD1 TRBV20-1 CSVDREGGYEQYF TGCAGTGTCGACAGGGAAGGAGGCTACGAGCAGTACTTC
many TRBJ1-1 NA TRBV5-1 CASRKYGEGNTEAFF TGCGCCAGCAGGAAATACGGGGAGGGGAACACTGAAGCTTTCTTT
NA TRBJ1-5 NA TRBV19 CASSIWAEGFQPQHF TGTGCCAGTAGTATATGGGCGGAGGGTTTTCAGCCCCAGCATTTT